These T cell receptor beta chains were read from a single sample in a study of blood T cell repertoires in COVID-19. Data came from immunoSEQ multiplex PCR; TCRdb stores just in-frame clones and leaves some out. The profile shows about 270,000 clones, 80% to 90% of them singletons. The sequenced material came from peripheral blood. The source of these receptors is a woman in her 70s with acute or convalescent COVID-19. Each CDR3 is given with its conserved first and last residue. The D gene is left open where the match is weak. A clone size is listed for some rows: how often the clone was seen (once, few, many), or a class if it is expanded.

j_call d_call v_call clone_size cdr3_aa cdr3_nt
TRBJ2-1 TRBD2 TRBV5-1 - CASSSTSGGQGEQFF TGCGCCAGCAGCTCGACTAGCGGGGGGCAGGGTGAGCAGTTCTTC
TRBJ2-2 TRBD2 TRBV5-1 - CASSPLAGDNTGELFF TGCGCCAGCAGCCCACTAGCGGGGGATAACACCGGGGAGCTGTTTTTT
TRBJ2-7 TRBD2 TRBV4-2 few CASSQDRGSRAGGTYEQYF TGTGCCAGCAGCCAAGATCGGGGCTCCCGGGCGGGGGGGACCTACGAGCAGTACTTC
TRBJ2-7 TRBD1 TRBV6-5 - CASTGTGNNYEQYF TGTGCCAGTACCGGGACAGGGAATAACTACGAGCAGTACTTC
TRBJ2-1 TRBD2 TRBV11-2 - CASGRTSGGAGEQFF TGTGCCAGCGGACGAACTAGCGGGGGGGCCGGTGAGCAGTTCTTC
TRBJ2-1 TRBD2 TRBV9 - CASSVFGGAGNEQFF TGTGCCAGCAGCGTTTTCGGGGGGGCTGGGAATGAGCAGTTCTTC
TRBJ2-7 - TRBV5-4 - CASSPKGGESSYEQYF TGTGCCAGCAGCCCAAAGGGGGGGGAAAGCTCCTACGAGCAGTACTTC
TRBJ2-5 TRBD2 TRBV9 - CASSGTSWQETQYF TGTGCCAGCAGCGGGACTAGCTGGCAAGAGACCCAGTACTTC
TRBJ2-7 - TRBV7-2 - CASSLGGSAGIHEQYF TGTGCCAGCAGCTTAGGTGGGTCTGCAGGGATTCACGAGCAGTACTTC
TRBJ1-1 TRBD1 TRBV20-1 - CSASQGGAPRTEAFF TGCAGTGCTAGTCAAGGGGGCGCTCCCCGGACTGAAGCTTTCTTT
TRBJ2-1 TRBD2 TRBV9 - CASSGRLTSGSSSYNEQFF TGTGCCAGCAGCGGACGACTGACTAGCGGGTCTAGCTCCTACAATGAGCAGTTCTTC
TRBJ2-2 TRBD2 TRBV5-1 - CASSLVGTTNTGELFF TGCGCCAGCAGCTTGGTGGGGACTACGAACACCGGGGAGCTGTTTTTT
TRBJ2-5 TRBD2 TRBV11-3 - CASSIGLAGEETQYF TGTGCCAGCAGCATAGGACTAGCGGGGGAAGAGACCCAGTACTTC
TRBJ1-1 - TRBV11-3 - CASSLEGGAEAFF TGTGCCAGCAGCTTAGAAGGGGGGGCGGAAGCTTTCTTT
TRBJ2-5 - TRBV5-8 - CASSLAETQYF TGTGCCAGCAGCTTGGCGGAGACCCAGTACTTC
TRBJ2-5 - TRBV5-6 - CASSLDRQETQYF TGTGCCAGCAGCTTGGACAGGCAAGAGACCCAGTACTTC
TRBJ2-5 TRBD2 TRBV14 - CASSQGGTSGETQYF TGTGCCAGCAGCCAAGGCGGGACTAGTGGGGAGACCCAGTACTTC
TRBJ1-1 - TRBV6-5 - CASSMRQTTNTEAFF TGTGCCAGCAGTATGCGACAGACCACGAACACTGAAGCTTTCTTT
TRBJ1-5 - TRBV5-6 many CASSRGRVINQPQHF TGTGCCAGCAGCCGAGGGAGGGTTATCAATCAGCCCCAGCATTTT
TRBJ1-6 - TRBV18 once CASSPGGTDSPLHF TGTGCCAGCTCACCAGGGGGGACGGATTCACCCCTCCACTTT
TRBJ1-1 - TRBV4-1 - CASIGMNTEAFF TGCGCCAGCATCGGGATGAACACTGAAGCTTTCTTT
TRBJ1-1 - TRBV19 - CASSAQGLGAFF TGTGCCAGTAGTGCCCAGGGACTTGGAGCTTTCTTT
TRBJ2-3 - TRBV20-1 - CSASIPDRDDTQYF TGCAGTGCTAGTATCCCCGACAGAGACGATACGCAGTATTTT
TRBJ1-2 TRBD1 TRBV15 - CATSGGTGYGYTF TGTGCCACCAGCGGGGGGACAGGCTATGGCTACACCTTC
TRBJ1-2 TRBD1 TRBV7-8 once CASSSGRGTTNYGYTF TGTGCCAGCAGCTCGGGCAGGGGGACGACTAACTATGGCTACACCTTC
TRBJ1-1 - TRBV2 - CASSVRRDLNTEAFF TGTGCCAGCAGCGTACGCAGGGATTTAAACACTGAAGCTTTCTTT
TRBJ1-2 - TRBV3-1/TRBV3-2 - CASSQGRVNYGYTF TGTGCCAGCAGCCAAGGGAGGGTTAACTATGGCTACACCTTC
TRBJ1-2 - TRBV5-1 - CASSPGFDNYGYTF TGCGCCAGCAGCCCGGGGTTCGATAACTATGGCTACACCTTC
TRBJ1-4 - TRBV4-1 - CASSPRGGAGMEEKLFF TGCGCCAGCAGCCCAAGGGGGGGGGCTGGGATGGAGGAAAAACTGTTTTTT
TRBJ2-5 - TRBV28 - CASSSLNTQYF TGTGCCAGCAGTTCTCTAAACACCCAGTACTTC
TRBJ1-4 - TRBV6-5 - CASRETETTNEKLFF TGTGCCAGCAGGGAGACCGAAACAACTAATGAAAAACTGTTTTTT
TRBJ2-3 - TRBV7-3 - CASSLGLTGDTQYF TGTGCCAGCAGCTTAGGACTAACCGGAGATACGCAGTATTTT
TRBJ2-5 - TRBV7-2 - CASSLQQGLGETQYF TGTGCCAGCAGCCTACAACAGGGATTGGGAGAGACCCAGTACTTC
TRBJ1-6 - TRBV6-5 - CASSYVRNSPLHF TGTGCCAGCAGTTACGTGAGGAATTCACCCCTCCACTTT
TRBJ2-1 - TRBV24-1 - CATSDLYRAEQFF TGTGCCACCAGTGATTTGTACAGGGCAGAGCAGTTCTTC
TRBJ2-1 TRBD1 TRBV18 once CASSPIVRGSSYNEQFF TGTGCCAGCTCACCCATCGTCAGGGGGAGCTCCTACAATGAGCAGTTCTTC